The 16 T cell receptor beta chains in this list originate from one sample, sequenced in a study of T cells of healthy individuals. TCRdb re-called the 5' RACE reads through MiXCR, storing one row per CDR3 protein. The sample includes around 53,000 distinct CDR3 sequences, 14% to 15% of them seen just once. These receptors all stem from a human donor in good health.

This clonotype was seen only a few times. The CDR3, as DNA: TGTGCCAGCAGCGTCAGGGCGAGGGACAGGGGGCAAATGGCTGGGGCCAACGTCCTGACTTTC. This codes for CASSVRARDRGQMAGANVLTF. J is TRBJ2-6 and V is TRBV9; 12 bases agree with TRBD1. CDR1 is SGDLS, CDR2 YYNGEE, per germline. The CDR3 runs 21 residues. V shed 2 bases, J shed 2 bases, and the junction held 14 bases outside the gene matches.

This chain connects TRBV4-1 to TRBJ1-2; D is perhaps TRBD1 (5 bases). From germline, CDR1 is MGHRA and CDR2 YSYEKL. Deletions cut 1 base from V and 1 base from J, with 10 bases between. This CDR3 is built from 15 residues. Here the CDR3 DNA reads TGCGCCAGCAGCCAAGTTCGGGGGGATAACTATGGCTACACCTTC. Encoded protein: CASSQVRGDNYGYTF.

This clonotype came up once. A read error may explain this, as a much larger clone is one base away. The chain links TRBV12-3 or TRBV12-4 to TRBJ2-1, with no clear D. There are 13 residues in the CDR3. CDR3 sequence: CASSPGRDNERFF. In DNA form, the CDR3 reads TGTGCCAGCAGCCCGGGTCGAGACAATGAGCGGTTCTTC.

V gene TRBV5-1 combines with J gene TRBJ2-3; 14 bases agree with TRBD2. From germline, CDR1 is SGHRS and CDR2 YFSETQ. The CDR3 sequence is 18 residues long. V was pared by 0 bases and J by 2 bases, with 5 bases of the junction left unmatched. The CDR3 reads CASSLVPGLAGVTDTQYF. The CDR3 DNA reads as TGCGCCAGCAGCTTGGTCCCGGGACTAGCGGGGGTCACAGATACGCAGTATTTT.

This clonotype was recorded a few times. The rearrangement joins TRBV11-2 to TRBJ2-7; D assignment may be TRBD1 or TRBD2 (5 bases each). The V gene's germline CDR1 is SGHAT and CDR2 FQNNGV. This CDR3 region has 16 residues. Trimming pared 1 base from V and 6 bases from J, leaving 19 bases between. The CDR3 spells CASSLALGTGRFEQYF. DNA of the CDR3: TGTGCCAGCAGCTTAGCTTTGGGGACCGGTCGTTTCGAGCAGTACTTC.

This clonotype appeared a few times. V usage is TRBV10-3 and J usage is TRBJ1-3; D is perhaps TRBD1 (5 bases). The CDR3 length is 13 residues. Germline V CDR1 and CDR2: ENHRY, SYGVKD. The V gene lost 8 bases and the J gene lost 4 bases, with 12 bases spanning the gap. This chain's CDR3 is CAIGEAGGNTIYF. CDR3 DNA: TGTGCCATCGGGGAGGCAGGGGGAAACACCATATATTTT.

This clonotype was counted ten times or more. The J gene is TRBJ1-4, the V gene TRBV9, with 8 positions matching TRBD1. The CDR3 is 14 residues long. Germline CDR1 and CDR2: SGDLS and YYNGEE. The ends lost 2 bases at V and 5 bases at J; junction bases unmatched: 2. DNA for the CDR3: TGTGCCAGCAGCGTTCAGGGGGCAAATGAAAAACTGTTTTTT. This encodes CASSVQGANEKLFF.

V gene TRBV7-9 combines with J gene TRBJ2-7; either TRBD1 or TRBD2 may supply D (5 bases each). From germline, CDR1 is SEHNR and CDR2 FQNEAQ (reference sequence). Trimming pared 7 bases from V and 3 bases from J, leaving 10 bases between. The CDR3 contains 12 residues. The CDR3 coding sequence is TGTGCCAGCACCATGGGGGACTACGAGCAGTACTTC. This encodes CASTMGDYEQYF.

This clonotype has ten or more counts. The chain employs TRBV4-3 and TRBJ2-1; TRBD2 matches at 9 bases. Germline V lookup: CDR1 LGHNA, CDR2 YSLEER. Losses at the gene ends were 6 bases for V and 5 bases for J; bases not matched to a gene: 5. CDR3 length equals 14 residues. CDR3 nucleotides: TGCGCCAGCAGAGTAGCGGGAGCGGACAATGAGCAGTTCTTC. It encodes CASRVAGADNEQFF.

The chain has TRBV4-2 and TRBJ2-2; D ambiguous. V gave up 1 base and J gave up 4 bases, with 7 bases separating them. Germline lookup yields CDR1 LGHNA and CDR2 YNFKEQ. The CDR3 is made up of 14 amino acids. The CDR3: CASSQVPPTGELFF. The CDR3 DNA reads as TGTGCCAGCAGCCAAGTTCCTCCCACCGGGGAGCTGTTTTTT.

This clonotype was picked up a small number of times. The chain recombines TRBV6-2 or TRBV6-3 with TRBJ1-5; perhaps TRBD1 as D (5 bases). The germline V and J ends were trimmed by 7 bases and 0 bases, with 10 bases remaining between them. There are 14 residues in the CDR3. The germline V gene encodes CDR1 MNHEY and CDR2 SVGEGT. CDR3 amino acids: CASTDSASNQPQHF. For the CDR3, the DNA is TGTGCCAGCACCGACAGTGCTAGCAATCAGCCCCAGCATTTT.

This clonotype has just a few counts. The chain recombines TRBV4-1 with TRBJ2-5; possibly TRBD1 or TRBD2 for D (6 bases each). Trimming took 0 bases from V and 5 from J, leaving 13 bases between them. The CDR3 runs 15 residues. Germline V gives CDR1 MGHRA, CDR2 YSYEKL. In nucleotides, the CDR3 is TGCGCCAGCAGCCAAGATGGGGGGCTTGCGGAGACCCAGTACTTC. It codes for CASSQDGGLAETQYF.

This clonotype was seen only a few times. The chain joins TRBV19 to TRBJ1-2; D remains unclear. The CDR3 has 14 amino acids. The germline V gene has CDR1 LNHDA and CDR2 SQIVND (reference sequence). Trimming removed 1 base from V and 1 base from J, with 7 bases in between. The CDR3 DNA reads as TGTGCCAGTAGTATAGGGGGTGTTAACTATGGCTACACCTTC. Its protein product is CASSIGGVNYGYTF.

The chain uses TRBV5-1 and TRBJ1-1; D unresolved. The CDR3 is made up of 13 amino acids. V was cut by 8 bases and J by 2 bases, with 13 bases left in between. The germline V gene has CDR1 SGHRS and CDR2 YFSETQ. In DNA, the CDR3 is TGCGCCAGTTCAACAGTGGGCAACACTGAAGCTTTCTTT. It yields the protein CASSTVGNTEAFF.

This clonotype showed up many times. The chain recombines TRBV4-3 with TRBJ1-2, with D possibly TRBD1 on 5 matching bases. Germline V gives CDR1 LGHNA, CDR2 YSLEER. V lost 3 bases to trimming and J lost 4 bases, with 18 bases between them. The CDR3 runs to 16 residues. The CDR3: CASSHDYRGSGYGYTF. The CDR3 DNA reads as TGCGCCAGCAGCCACGATTATAGGGGTAGTGGCTATGGCTACACCTTC.

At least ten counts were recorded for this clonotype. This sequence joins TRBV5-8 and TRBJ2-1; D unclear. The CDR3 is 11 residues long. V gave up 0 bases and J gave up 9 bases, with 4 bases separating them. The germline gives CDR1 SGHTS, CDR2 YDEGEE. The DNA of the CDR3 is TGTGCCAGCAGCTTGGCCGGTGAGCAGTTCTTC. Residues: CASSLAGEQFF.